This T cell receptor beta chain was retrieved from a study of primary melanoma T cells and metastatic recurrence. The study's findings and limits: Combined with tumor thickness, T-cell fraction reportedly beat other histopathological additions.

The CDR3 is 15 amino acids. From germline, CDR1 is SGHNT and CDR2 YENEEA. On this clone: The antigen remains unidentified. The junction and the germline gene differ at one end; a read error may be behind it.

Clones were sequenced by immunoSEQ multiplex PCR, and TCRdb holds only the in-frame ones, with some missing. In the table there are roughly 460 clones, roughly 80% of which are singletons. The material sequenced was melanoma tumor tissue. The chain carries TRBV11-3 and TRBJ1-6; tentative D call: TRBD1 (6 bases). The sequence derives from a human donor with melanoma. The CDR3 region is CASSLRDTNNLPLHF. In DNA, the CDR3 is TGTGCCAGCAGCTTACGGGACACTAATAATTTACCCCTCCACTTT.